A selection of T cell receptor beta chains follows, all from one sample in a study of blood T cell repertoires in COVID-19. The protocol was immunoSEQ multiplex PCR, while the TCRdb copy is restricted to in-frame clones and leaves out a portion. The table has approximately 200,000 clones, roughly 88% seen once; the top ten hold 4% to 5%. The sequencing input was peripheral blood. These TCRs come from a woman aged 30 to 39 with acute or convalescent COVID-19. Both conserved end residues are trimmed from each CDR3. The order of the fields is clone size, V gene, CDR3 protein. Size values are once, few and many counts, or a class for expanded clones, and some rows have none.

size: .
V: TRBV28
CDR3: ASTSRAGELF

size: .
V: TRBV28
CDR3: ASKDRGQGTIPF

size: .
V: TRBV6-5
CDR3: ASSYFLADDEQF

size: .
V: TRBV6-1
CDR3: ASSEVPRAGNTIY

size: .
V: TRBV28
CDR3: ASGEDTGELF

size: .
V: TRBV6-2/TRBV6-3
CDR3: ASSKRTGY

size: .
V: TRBV6-6
CDR3: ASSRPGLSGGNTIY

size: once
V: TRBV2
CDR3: ASRREVWETQY

size: .
V: TRBV6-5
CDR3: ASRPRLAGGSEQF

size: .
V: TRBV29-1
CDR3: SVGQDIRGQY

size: .
V: TRBV20-1
CDR3: SANYRVEAF

size: .
V: TRBV5-6
CDR3: ASSSDRLINTIY

size: .
V: TRBV2
CDR3: ASTTPTPAGGSSYEQY

size: once
V: TRBV2
CDR3: ASTPSADGELF

size: .
V: TRBV5-4
CDR3: ASSFRVTGDEQF

size: .
V: TRBV7-6
CDR3: ASSLAGSSGRYEQY

size: .
V: TRBV2
CDR3: ASSEFTNTGELF

size: .
V: TRBV7-9
CDR3: ASSLYPASAYNEQF

size: .
V: TRBV2
CDR3: ASSDPLNYGYT

size: .
V: TRBV5-1
CDR3: ASSLSTAGEEEQF

size: .
V: TRBV11-2
CDR3: ASSPFYAGQAGTDTQY

size: .
V: TRBV28
CDR3: ASSSGTFSNEKLF